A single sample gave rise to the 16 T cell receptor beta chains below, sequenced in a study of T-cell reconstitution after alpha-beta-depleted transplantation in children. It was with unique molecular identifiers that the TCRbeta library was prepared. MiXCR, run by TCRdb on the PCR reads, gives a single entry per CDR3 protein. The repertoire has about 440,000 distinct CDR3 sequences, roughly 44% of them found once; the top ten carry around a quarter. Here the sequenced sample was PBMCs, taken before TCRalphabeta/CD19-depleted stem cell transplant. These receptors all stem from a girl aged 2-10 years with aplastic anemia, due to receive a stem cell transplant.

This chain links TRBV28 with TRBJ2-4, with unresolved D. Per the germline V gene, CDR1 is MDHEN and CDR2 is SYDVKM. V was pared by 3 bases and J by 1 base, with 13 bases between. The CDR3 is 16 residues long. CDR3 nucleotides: TGTGCCAGCAGTTTGGAGTCTGTCGGGGCCAAAAACATTCAGTACTTC. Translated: CASSLESVGAKNIQYF.

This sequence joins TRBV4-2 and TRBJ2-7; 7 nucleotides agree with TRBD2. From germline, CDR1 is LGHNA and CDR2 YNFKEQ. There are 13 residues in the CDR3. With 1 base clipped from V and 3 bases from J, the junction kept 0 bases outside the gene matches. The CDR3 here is CASSQGGGYEQYF. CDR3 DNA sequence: TGTGCCAGCAGCCAAGGCGGGGGCTACGAGCAGTACTTC.

The CDR3 DNA reads as TGTGCCAGCTCACCACCGAGTCGGGTAGGGAGCGGCTACGAGCAGTACTTC. The encoded protein is CASSPPSRVGSGYEQYF. J is TRBJ2-7 and V is TRBV18; D might be TRBD2 (5 bases). Germline V lookup: CDR1 KGHSH, CDR2 LQKENI. V gave up 0 bases and J gave up 3 bases, with 18 bases separating them. The CDR3 loop spans 17 amino acids. The whole variable domain, filled in from reference TRBV18 and TRBJ2-7, reads NAGVMQNPRHLVRRRGQEARLRCSPMKGHSHVYWYRQLPEEGLKFMVYLQKENIIDESGMPKERFSAEFPKEGPSILRIQQVVRGDSAAYFCASSPPSRVGSGYEQYFGPGTRLTVT.

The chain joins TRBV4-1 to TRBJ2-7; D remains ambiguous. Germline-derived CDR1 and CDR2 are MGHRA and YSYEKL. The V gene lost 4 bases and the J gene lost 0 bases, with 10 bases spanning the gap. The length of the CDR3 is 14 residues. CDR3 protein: CASSPRQVSYEQYF. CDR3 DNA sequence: TGCGCCAGCAGCCCGCGACAAGTCTCCTACGAGCAGTACTTC.

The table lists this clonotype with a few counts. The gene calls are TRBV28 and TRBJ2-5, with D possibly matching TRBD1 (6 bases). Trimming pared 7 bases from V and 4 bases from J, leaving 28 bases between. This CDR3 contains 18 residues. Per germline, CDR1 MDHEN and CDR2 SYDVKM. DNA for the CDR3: TGTGCCAGCACTAGTAGGCCCATCAGGGGCCTGCGAGGAGAGACCCAGTACTTC. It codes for CASTSRPIRGLRGETQYF.

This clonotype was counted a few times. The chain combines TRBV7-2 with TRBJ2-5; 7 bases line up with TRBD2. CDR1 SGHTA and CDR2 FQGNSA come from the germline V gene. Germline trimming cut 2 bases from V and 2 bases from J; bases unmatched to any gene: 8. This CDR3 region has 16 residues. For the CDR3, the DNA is TGTGCCAGCAGCTTAAGGGCGGGAGCGGGGCAAGAGACCCAGTACTTC. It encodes CASSLRAGAGQETQYF.

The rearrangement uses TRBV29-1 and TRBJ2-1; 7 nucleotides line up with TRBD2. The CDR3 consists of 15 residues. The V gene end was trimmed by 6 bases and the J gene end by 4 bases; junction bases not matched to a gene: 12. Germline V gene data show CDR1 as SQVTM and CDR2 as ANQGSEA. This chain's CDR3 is CSVARGSGRYNEQFF. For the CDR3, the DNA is TGCAGCGTCGCGCGGGGGAGCGGTCGTTACAATGAGCAGTTCTTC.

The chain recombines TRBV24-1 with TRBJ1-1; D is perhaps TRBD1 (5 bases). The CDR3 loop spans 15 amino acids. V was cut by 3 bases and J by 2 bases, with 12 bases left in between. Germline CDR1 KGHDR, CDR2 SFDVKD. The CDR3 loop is CATSDPHDRNTEAFF. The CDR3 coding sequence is TGTGCCACCAGTGATCCGCACGACAGAAACACTGAAGCTTTCTTT.

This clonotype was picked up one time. CDR3 sequence (DNA): TGCAGTGCTAGAATAGTGCCCACTGGTGAGACCCAGTACTTC. Translating gives CSARIVPTGETQYF. The J gene is TRBJ2-5, the V gene TRBV20-1; D ambiguous. The CDR3 contains 14 residues. Germline loops: CDR1 DFQATT, CDR2 SNEGSKA (reference sequence). V shed 2 bases and J shed 5 bases, with 15 bases lying between them.

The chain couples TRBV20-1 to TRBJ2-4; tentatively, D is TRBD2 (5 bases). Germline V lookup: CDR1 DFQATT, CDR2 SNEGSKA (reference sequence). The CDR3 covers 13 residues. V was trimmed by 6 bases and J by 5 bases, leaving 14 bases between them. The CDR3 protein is CSAGIDRQNIQYF. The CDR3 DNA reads TGCAGTGCCGGGATAGACCGTCAAAACATTCAGTACTTC.

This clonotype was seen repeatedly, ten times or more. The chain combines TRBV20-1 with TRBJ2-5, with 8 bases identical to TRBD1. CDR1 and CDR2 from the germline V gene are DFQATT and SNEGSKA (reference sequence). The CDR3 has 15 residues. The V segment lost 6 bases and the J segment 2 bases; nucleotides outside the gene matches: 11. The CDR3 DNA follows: TGCAGTGCCCGACGAAACGGACAGGGACAAGAGACCCAGTACTTC. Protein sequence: CSARRNGQGQETQYF.

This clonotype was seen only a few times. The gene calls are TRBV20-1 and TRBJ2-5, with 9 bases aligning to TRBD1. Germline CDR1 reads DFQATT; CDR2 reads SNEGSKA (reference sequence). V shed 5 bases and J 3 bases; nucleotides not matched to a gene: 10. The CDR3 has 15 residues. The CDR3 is CSAPAWTGEKETQYF. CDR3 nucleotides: TGCAGTGCTCCGGCTTGGACAGGGGAGAAAGAGACCCAGTACTTC.

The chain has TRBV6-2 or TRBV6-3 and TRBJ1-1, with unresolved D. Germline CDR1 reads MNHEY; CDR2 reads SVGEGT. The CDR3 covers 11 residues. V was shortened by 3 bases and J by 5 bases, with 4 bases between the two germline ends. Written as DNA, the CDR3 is TGTGCCAGCAGTTATTGGACTGAAGCTTTCTTT. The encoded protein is CASSYWTEAFF.

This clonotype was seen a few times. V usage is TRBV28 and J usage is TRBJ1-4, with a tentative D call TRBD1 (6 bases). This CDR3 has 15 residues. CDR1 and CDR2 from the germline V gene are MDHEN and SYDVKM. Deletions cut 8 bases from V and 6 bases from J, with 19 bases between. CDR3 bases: TGTGCCAGCCGAAAACCAGGGGCTTTGTATGAAAAACTGTTTTTT. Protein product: CASRKPGALYEKLFF.

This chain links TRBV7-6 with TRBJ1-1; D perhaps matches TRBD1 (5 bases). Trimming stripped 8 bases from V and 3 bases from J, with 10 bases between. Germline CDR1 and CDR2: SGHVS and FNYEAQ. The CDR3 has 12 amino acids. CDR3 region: CASQGEDTEAFF. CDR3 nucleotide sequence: TGTGCCAGCCAGGGTGAGGACACTGAAGCTTTCTTT.

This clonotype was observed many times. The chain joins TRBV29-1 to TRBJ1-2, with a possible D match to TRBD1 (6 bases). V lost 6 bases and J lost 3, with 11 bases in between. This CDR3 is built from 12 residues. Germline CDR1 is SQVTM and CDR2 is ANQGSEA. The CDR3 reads CSVGGGYYGYTF. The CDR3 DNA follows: TGCAGCGTCGGGGGCGGGTACTATGGCTACACCTTC.